This TCR beta chain was sequenced for a study of T cell responses to AZD1222 COVID-19 vaccine. Trimming took off 11 bases at V and 0 bases at J, with 11 bases between the two ends. CDR1 LGHNA and CDR2 YNFKEQ come from the germline V gene. The CDR3 contains 13 residues. This table comes from immunoSEQ multiplex PCR, and its TCRdb copy is limited to in-frame clones, with some not included. The table lists roughly 83,000 clones, around 88% of them singletons. The specimen was peripheral blood, collected on day 0 of AZD1222 vaccination. The receptor comes from an adult in good health. The chain is built from TRBV4-2 and TRBJ1-3; D is uncertain. The CDR3 DNA is TGTGCCGTCTCAAAAAACTCTGGAAACACCATATATTTT. As protein: CAVSKNSGNTIYF.